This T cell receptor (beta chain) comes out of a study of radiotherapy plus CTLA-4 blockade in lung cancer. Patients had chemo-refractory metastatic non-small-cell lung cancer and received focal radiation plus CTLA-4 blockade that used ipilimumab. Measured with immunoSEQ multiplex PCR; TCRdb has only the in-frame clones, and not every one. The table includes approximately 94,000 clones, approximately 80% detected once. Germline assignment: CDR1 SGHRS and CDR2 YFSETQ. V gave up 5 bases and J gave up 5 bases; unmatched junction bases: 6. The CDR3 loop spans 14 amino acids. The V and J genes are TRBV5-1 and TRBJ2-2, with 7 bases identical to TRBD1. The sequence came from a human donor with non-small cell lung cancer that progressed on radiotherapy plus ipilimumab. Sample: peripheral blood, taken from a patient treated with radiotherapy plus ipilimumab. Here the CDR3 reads CASSYGTVTGELFF. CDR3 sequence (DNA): TGCGCCAGCAGTTACGGGACAGTGACCGGGGAGCTGTTTTTT.